A selection of T cell receptor beta chains follows, all from one sample in a study of blood T cell repertoires in COVID-19. Measured with immunoSEQ multiplex PCR; TCRdb has only the in-frame clones, and not every one. Here the sample spans about 86,000 clones, approximately 88% being singletons. Sequencing was done on a sample of peripheral blood. These receptors originate from an elderly woman with active or convalescent COVID-19. Each CDR3 is given without its conserved first and last residue. Fields, in order: V gene, CDR3 protein.

>TRBV19
ASSLISGSWEQY
>TRBV7-3
ASSLTGVAGETQY
>TRBV5-1
ASSLGIGDNSPLH
>TRBV12-3/TRBV12-4
ASIYTAGNTIY
>TRBV4-1
ASSQARDRGSYEQY
>TRBV5-1
ASSLEGQDYGYT
>TRBV5-1
ASSSNRDRKNIQY
>TRBV28
ASSQIGGSQETQY
>TRBV11-3
ASSLDSSAGSIRSPLH
>TRBV27
ASSWAGTPDTQY
>TRBV3-1/TRBV3-2
ASSQGRQGAHEQY
>TRBV11-2
ASSRTSGWYEQY
>TRBV2
ASIFIGGSEAF
>TRBV5-1
ASSTGLAVRNEQF
>TRBV5-4
ASSPPGQGSYNEQF
>TRBV10-1
ASSEGRRETQY
>TRBV6-4
ASSARGAADTQY
>TRBV12-5
ASGSGLAGAGELF
>TRBV28
ASREGGTNEKLF
>TRBV6-5
ASRTPSTNEKLF
>TRBV7-9
ASSPERIAGELF
>TRBV24-1
ATSPSRGGETQY
>TRBV7-6
ASSLEQSNSPLH
>TRBV19
ASSRTTLAYNEQF
>TRBV28
AIQGAMNTEAF
>TRBV4-3
ASSQVVGVGELF
>TRBV12-3/TRBV12-4
ASSRDFTDTQY
>TRBV18
ASSPTSSYNSPLH
>TRBV19
ASAQDRGFGGELF
>TRBV7-2
ASSFSTGNYGYT
>TRBV5-1
ASKREQGVDTIY
>TRBV18
ASSPEGAYGYT